The text below deals with one T cell receptor beta chain. V gave up 0 bases and J gave up 7 bases, with 9 bases separating them. The CDR3 covers 13 residues. Looked up from germline, CDR1 is LGHDT and CDR2 is YNNKEL (reference sequence). This sample is drawn from a study of blood T cell repertoires in COVID-19. The wider study: COVID-19 samples from acute and convalescent phases originated in the United States, Italy and Spain. The analysed material was cDNA or gDNA that came from T cells, B-cell-depleted T cells, or PBMCs.

Seattle researchers signed up patients amid active infection and tracked them longitudinally. Original handling: Estimated nucleated cell counts came from reference gene primer amplification. Sequenced by immunoSEQ multiplex PCR; TCRdb stores in-frame clones only, minus some. The V and J calls and the clone size are those of that table, but D and trimming were determined from the DNA. The table records a few hundred thousand clones, less than 90% of them present only once. The sequencing input was peripheral blood. This sequence was found in an elderly woman with COVID-19, enrolled during active disease. This chain links TRBV3-1 (or the pseudogene TRBV3-2) with TRBJ1-2; D unclear. The CDR3 region has the DNA TGTGCCAGCAGCCAAGATTTGAGGGTTGGCTACACCTTC. Translation: CASSQDLRVGYTF.